The 27 T cell receptor beta chains presented below share a single source sample, sequenced in a study of blood T cell repertoires in COVID-19. Assay: immunoSEQ multiplex PCR; the TCRdb copy retains only in-frame clones and omits some. The data show over 85,000 clones, 75% to 90% seen once. The source material was peripheral blood. The source of these receptors is a man in his sixties with acute or convalescent COVID-19.

The chain employs TRBV29-1 and TRBJ1-5, with 7 nucleotides matching TRBD1. Germline CDR1 is SQVTM and CDR2 is ANQGSEA. V was clipped by 4 bases and J by 3 bases; unmatched bases: 6. The CDR3 has 14 residues. The CDR3 nucleotides read TGCAGCGTTGCCGGGACAGCAGACAATCAGCCCCAGCATTTT. Amino acid sequence: CSVAGTADNQPQHF. Supplemented by reference TRBV29-1 and TRBJ1-5, the full variable domain reads SAVISQKPSRDICQRGTSLTIQCQVDSQVTMMFWYRQQPGQSLTLIATANQGSEATYESGFVIDKFPISRPNLTFSTLTVSNMSPEDSSIYLCSVAGTADNQPQHFGDGTRLSIL.

The CDR3 coding sequence is TGTGCCAGCAGCTTAAACAAACCGAACACTGAAGCTTTCTTT. This codes for CASSLNKPNTEAFF. This chain uses TRBV11-2 with TRBJ1-1; D ambiguous. CDR3 length: 14 residues. Trimming stripped 2 bases from V and 1 base from J, with 8 bases between. Germline V gene sequence: CDR1 SGHAT, CDR2 FQNNGV.

The chain links TRBV7-2 to TRBJ2-4, with TRBD1 as a possible D gene (7 bases). Trimming removed 4 bases at V and 6 bases at J, with 16 bases between. Germline values: CDR1 SGHTA, CDR2 FQGNSA. The CDR3 totals 15 residues. For the CDR3, the DNA is TGTGCCAGCAGCTCCCCCGGGCAGGGGGGAAACATTCAGTACTTC. The encoded protein is CASSSPGQGGNIQYF.

The rearrangement links TRBV6-6 to TRBJ2-7; a possible D gene is TRBD2 (6 bases). This CDR3 has 14 amino acids. From germline, CDR1 is MNHNY and CDR2 SVGAGI (reference sequence). V was cut by 6 bases and J by 6 bases, with 18 bases left in between. CDR3: CASRSGTGRSEQYF. Here the CDR3 DNA reads TGTGCCAGCAGGTCCGGGACTGGTCGGAGCGAGCAGTACTTC.

This clone was counted only a few times. V gene TRBV18 combines with J gene TRBJ1-5; TRBD1 matches 7 bases. From germline, CDR1 is KGHSH and CDR2 LQKENI. V lost 2 bases to trimming and J lost 6 bases; unmatched junction nucleotides: 16. The CDR3 has 18 residues. The CDR3 reads CASSPIGSSGDRAQPQHF. The DNA for the CDR3 is TGTGCCAGCTCACCAATTGGGAGCTCTGGGGACAGAGCTCAGCCCCAGCATTTT.

The chain couples TRBV9 to TRBJ2-1, with D perhaps TRBD2 (5 bases). V lost 4 bases to trimming and J lost 1 base, with 12 bases between them. In germline, CDR1 is SGDLS, CDR2 YYNGEE. The CDR3 spans 15 residues. The CDR3 DNA reads as TGTGCCAGCAGCACAACCCGAGGGTCCTACAATGAGCAGTTCTTC. Protein product: CASSTTRGSYNEQFF.

This chain joins TRBV5-1 and TRBJ1-3; 9 positions agree with TRBD1. Looked up from germline, CDR1 is SGHRS and CDR2 is YFSETQ. V lost 4 bases and J lost 1; bases outside the gene matches: 9. The CDR3 runs 17 residues. The DNA of the CDR3 is TGCGCCAGCAGCGGGAGCTCAGGACAGGGGTCTGGAAACACCATATATTTT. The encoded protein is CASSGSSGQGSGNTIYF.

The rearrangement links TRBV10-2 to TRBJ2-6; D is uncertain. V shed 7 bases and J shed 0 bases, with 16 bases lying between them. The V gene's germline CDR1 is WSHSY and CDR2 SAAADI. The CDR3 has 17 amino acids. The CDR3 DNA follows: TGCGCCAGCAAGACAACCACTCAGAGCTCTGGGGCCAACGTCCTGACTTTC. Protein sequence: CASKTTTQSSGANVLTF.

V usage is TRBV3-1 (or the pseudogene TRBV3-2) and J usage is TRBJ2-2; D not resolved. V was cut by 6 bases and J by 1 base, with 15 bases left in between. There are 16 residues in the CDR3. Germline V gene data show CDR1 as LGHDT and CDR2 as YNNKEL (reference sequence). The CDR3: CASSPLAKRNTGELFF. The CDR3 DNA sequence: TGTGCCAGCAGTCCGTTAGCAAAGCGGAACACCGGGGAGCTGTTTTTT.

V and J are TRBV11-2 and TRBJ2-7; possibly TRBD2 for D (6 bases). Germline CDR1 is SGHAT and CDR2 is FQNNGV. This CDR3 is built from 16 residues. Trimming stripped 4 bases from V and 3 bases from J, with 19 bases between. The CDR3 coding sequence is TGTGCCAGCAGCTACCGGGGGAGGCCGCGCGGCTACGAGCAGTACTTC. Translated, it gives CASSYRGRPRGYEQYF.

The chain joins TRBV29-1 to TRBJ1-2; 8 bases fit TRBD1. CDR3 length: 13 residues. The germline CDR1 and CDR2 sequences are SQVTM and ANQGSEA. J gave up 8 bases and V 1 base, and 6 bases lay outside the gene matches. The CDR3 bases are TGCAGCGTTGAAGGGACAGGGCTAATGGGCTACACCTTC. It translates to CSVEGTGLMGYTF. The entire variable domain, with the rest obtained from reference TRBV29-1 and TRBJ1-2, is as follows: SAVISQKPSRDICQRGTSLTIQCQVDSQVTMMFWYRQQPGQSLTLIATANQGSEATYESGFVIDKFPISRPNLTFSTLTVSNMSPEDSSIYLCSVEGTGLMGYTFGSGTRLTVV.

This chain uses TRBV6-5 with TRBJ1-1; 7 nucleotides match TRBD1. The V gene's germline CDR1 is MNHEY and CDR2 SVGAGI. V dropped 5 bases and J dropped 1; count of bases not matched to a gene: 7. The length of the CDR3 is 15 residues. The CDR3 sequence: CASSLTGESNTEAFF. CDR3 nucleotide sequence: TGTGCCAGCAGTCTAACAGGGGAATCGAACACTGAAGCTTTCTTT.

This chain joins TRBV10-2 and TRBJ2-5; D perhaps matches TRBD1 (5 bases). This CDR3 is 14 amino acids long. Germline V gives CDR1 WSHSY, CDR2 SAAADI. The V end lost 4 bases, the J end lost 4 bases, and 13 bases lay between the germline ends. The CDR3: CASSAQGFLETQYF. The CDR3 DNA reads as TGCGCCAGCAGTGCTCAGGGCTTTTTAGAGACCCAGTACTTC.

V gene TRBV9 combines with J gene TRBJ1-3, with 7 bases lining up with TRBD1. V dropped 3 bases and J dropped 0; count of bases not matched to a gene: 3. This CDR3 region has 15 residues. Germline V gives CDR1 SGDLS, CDR2 YYNGEE. The CDR3 here is CASSAGTASGNTIYF. The CDR3, as DNA: TGTGCCAGCAGCGCCGGGACAGCCTCTGGAAACACCATATATTTT.

The V gene is TRBV5-1, the J gene TRBJ1-1; D is possibly TRBD1 (6 bases). V was trimmed by 5 bases and J by 4 bases, leaving 21 bases between them. Germline loops: CDR1 SGHRS, CDR2 YFSETQ. There are 16 residues in the CDR3. CDR3 coding DNA: TGCGCCAGCAGAATTGCCCCGGGGGGCGCATCCACTGAAGCTTTCTTT. Translated: CASRIAPGGASTEAFF.

For the CDR3, the DNA is TGTGCCAGCAGCCAAGGGCGACAACCTGCCTACGAGCAGTACTTC. It yields the protein CASSQGRQPAYEQYF. The genes are TRBV3-1 (or the pseudogene TRBV3-2) and TRBJ2-7; unclear D gene. Trimming removed 1 base at V and 2 bases at J, with 12 bases between. The germline CDR1 and CDR2 sequences are LGHDT and YNNKEL (reference sequence). The CDR3 consists of 15 residues.

This clone appeared once. The rearrangement joins TRBV7-6 to TRBJ2-3; D unresolved. This CDR3 has 14 amino acids. Germline V gene sequence: CDR1 SGHVS, CDR2 FNYEAQ. V lost 1 base, J lost 3 bases, and 8 bases lay in between. The CDR3 bases are TGTGCCAGCAGCTTAGGATCCGGGACAGATACGCAGTATTTT. This codes for CASSLGSGTDTQYF.

This clone came up a few times. The chain joins TRBV29-1 to TRBJ2-2; TRBD2 is a possible D gene (5 bases). The CDR3 runs 12 residues. Trimming left V 5 bases short and J 4 bases short, with 8 bases between. Per the germline V gene, CDR1 is SQVTM and CDR2 is ANQGSEA. The chain's CDR3 is CSVYRGTGELFF. For the CDR3, the DNA is TGCAGCGTTTACCGGGGCACCGGGGAGCTGTTTTTT.

V gene TRBV5-4 combines with J gene TRBJ1-4; 9 bases map to TRBD1. In germline, CDR1 is SGHNT, CDR2 YYREEE (reference sequence). The junction had 6 bases not matched to a gene; V was cut back by 4 bases and J by 8 bases. This CDR3 is built from 14 residues. The CDR3 DNA follows: TGTGCCAGCAGCATCGACAGGGGGATAGAAAAACTGTTTTTT. Its translation is CASSIDRGIEKLFF.

The V gene is TRBV5-8, the J gene TRBJ2-1; a weak D match, TRBD2 (6 bases). CDR1 SGHTS and CDR2 YDEGEE come from the germline V gene. The CDR3 covers 14 residues. Trimming took 2 bases from V and 4 from J, leaving 10 bases between them. The CDR3 DNA is TGTGCCAGCAGCTTCGGGGGTGGGTACAATGAGCAGTTCTTC. Its translation: CASSFGGGYNEQFF.

The V and J genes are TRBV6-5 and TRBJ2-1; D is perhaps TRBD1 (6 bases). Trimming cost V 7 bases and J 8 bases, with 21 bases left between them. The CDR3 covers 15 residues. CDR1 is MNHEY and CDR2 is SVGAGI in the germline V gene. CDR3 loop: CASITSRGIIDEQFF. As DNA, the CDR3 is TGTGCCAGCATCACAAGTAGGGGGATTATCGATGAGCAGTTCTTC.

The gene calls are TRBV18 and TRBJ1-2, with D unclear. This CDR3 spans 13 amino acids. Per germline, CDR1 KGHSH and CDR2 LQKENI. V was shortened by 2 bases and J by 6 bases, with 10 bases between the two germline ends. In nucleotides, the CDR3 is TGTGCCAGCTCACCAAATTGGAGAGATGGCTACACCTTC. Translated, it gives CASSPNWRDGYTF.

The genes are TRBV18 and TRBJ2-2, with a possible D match to TRBD2 (5 bases). Trimming stripped 4 bases from V and 7 bases from J, with 16 bases between. Germline V CDR1 and CDR2: KGHSH, LQKENI. This CDR3 spans 15 amino acids. DNA of the CDR3: TGTGCCAGCTCACGAAACTTTACGGGGAACGGGGAGCTGTTTTTT. Amino acid sequence: CASSRNFTGNGELFF.

This clone was detected a few times. The chain recombines TRBV6-2 or TRBV6-3 with TRBJ2-7; 7 bases align to TRBD2. The CDR3 consists of 14 residues. The V gene end was trimmed by 1 base and the J gene end by 6 bases; junction bases not matched to a gene: 6. Germline assignment: CDR1 MNHEY and CDR2 SVGEGT. The CDR3 spells CASSYLGLGREQYF. The DNA for the CDR3 is TGTGCCAGCAGTTACTTAGGACTAGGTCGCGAGCAGTACTTC.

The rearrangement joins TRBV10-3 to TRBJ1-1; D is possibly TRBD1 (5 bases). V lost 3 bases and J 7 bases, leaving 12 bases between the germline ends. The CDR3 runs to 13 residues. CDR1 ENHRY and CDR2 SYGVKD come from the germline V gene. CDR3: CAISDQIQGEAFF. As DNA, the CDR3 is TGTGCCATCAGTGATCAGATCCAGGGTGAAGCTTTCTTT.

The chain joins TRBV6-2 or TRBV6-3 to TRBJ1-5, with TRBD1 matching over 7 bases. The CDR3 has 15 residues. J was trimmed by 4 bases and V by 5 bases; bases with no gene match: 8. The germline V gene encodes CDR1 MNHEY and CDR2 SVGEGT. CDR3 coding DNA: TGTGCCAGCAGTCGCCCGGGACAGAAGAATCAGCCCCAGCATTTT. Protein sequence: CASSRPGQKNQPQHF.

The chain carries TRBV30 and TRBJ2-1; D call uncertain. With 1 base removed from V and 7 bases from J, the gap between germline ends came to 5 bases. From germline, CDR1 is GTSNPN and CDR2 SVGIG (reference sequence). The CDR3 runs 11 residues. CDR3 amino acids: CAWSELNEQFF. As DNA, the CDR3 is TGTGCCTGGAGTGAGCTAAATGAGCAGTTCTTC.